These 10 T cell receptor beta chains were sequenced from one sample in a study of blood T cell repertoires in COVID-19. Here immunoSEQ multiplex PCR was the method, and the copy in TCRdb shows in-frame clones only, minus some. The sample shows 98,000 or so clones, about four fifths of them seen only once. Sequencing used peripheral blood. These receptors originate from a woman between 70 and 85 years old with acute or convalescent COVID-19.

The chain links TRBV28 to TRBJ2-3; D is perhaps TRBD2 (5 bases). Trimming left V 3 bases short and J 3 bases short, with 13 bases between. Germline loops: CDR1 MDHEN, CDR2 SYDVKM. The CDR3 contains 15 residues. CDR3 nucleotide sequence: TGTGCCAGCAGTTTCAGAGGGATCGGTACAGATACGCAGTATTTT. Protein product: CASSFRGIGTDTQYF.

Here the CDR3 DNA reads TGCGCCAGCAGCCTACTAGTGGCAGATACGCAGTATTTT. Translated: CASSLLVADTQYF. The chain links TRBV5-1 to TRBJ2-3, with D possibly TRBD2 on 5 matching bases. The CDR3 extends over 13 amino acids. In germline, CDR1 is SGHRS, CDR2 YFSETQ. V lost 4 bases and J lost 4, with 10 bases in between.

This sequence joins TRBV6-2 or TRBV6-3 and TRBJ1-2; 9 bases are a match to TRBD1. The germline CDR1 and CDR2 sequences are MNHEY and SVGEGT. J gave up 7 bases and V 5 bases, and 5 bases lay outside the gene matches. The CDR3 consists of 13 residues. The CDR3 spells CASSPTGGGGYTF. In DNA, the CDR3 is TGTGCCAGCAGTCCAACAGGGGGCGGTGGCTACACCTTC.

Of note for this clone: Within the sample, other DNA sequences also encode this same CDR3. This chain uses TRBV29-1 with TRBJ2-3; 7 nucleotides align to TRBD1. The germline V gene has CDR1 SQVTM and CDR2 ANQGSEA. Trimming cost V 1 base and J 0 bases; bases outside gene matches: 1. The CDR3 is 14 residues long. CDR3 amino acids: CSVEGQGSTDTQYF. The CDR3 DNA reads TGCAGCGTTGAAGGACAGGGAAGCACAGATACGCAGTATTTT.

DNA of the CDR3: TGTGCCAGCAGCCCGTTTCGGGGGGCAGATACGCAGTATTTT. Amino acids: CASSPFRGADTQYF. This rearrangement joins TRBV9 to TRBJ2-3; 7 bases are a match to TRBD2. Trimming took 4 bases from V and 4 from J; bases not matched to a gene: 6. This CDR3 comprises 14 residues. Germline V gene lookup returns CDR1 SGDLS and CDR2 YYNGEE.

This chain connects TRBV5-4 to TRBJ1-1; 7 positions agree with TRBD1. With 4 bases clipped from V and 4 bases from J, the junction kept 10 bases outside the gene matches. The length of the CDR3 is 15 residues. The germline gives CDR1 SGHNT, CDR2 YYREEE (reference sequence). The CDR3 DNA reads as TGTGCCAGCAGCCCGGAGGGGGCGCGGGGCACTGAAGCTTTCTTT. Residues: CASSPEGARGTEAFF.

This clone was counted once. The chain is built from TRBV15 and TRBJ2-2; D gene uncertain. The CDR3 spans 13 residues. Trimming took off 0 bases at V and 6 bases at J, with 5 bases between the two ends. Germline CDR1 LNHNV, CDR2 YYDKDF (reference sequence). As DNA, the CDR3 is TGTGCCACCAGCAGAGATCGAGCCGGGGAGCTGTTTTTT. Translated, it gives CATSRDRAGELFF.

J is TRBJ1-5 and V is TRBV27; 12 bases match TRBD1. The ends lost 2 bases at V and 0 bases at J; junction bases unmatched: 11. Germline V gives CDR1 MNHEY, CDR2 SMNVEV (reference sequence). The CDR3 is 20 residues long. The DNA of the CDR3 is TGTGCCAGCAGTTTAAAATTCCTCGGGACAGGGGGCGATAGCAATCAGCCCCAGCATTTT. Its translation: CASSLKFLGTGGDSNQPQHF.

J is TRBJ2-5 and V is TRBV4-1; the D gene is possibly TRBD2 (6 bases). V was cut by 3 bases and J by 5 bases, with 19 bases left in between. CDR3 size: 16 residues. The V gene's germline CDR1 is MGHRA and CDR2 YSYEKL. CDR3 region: CASSQNAPTSPETQYF. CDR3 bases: TGCGCCAGCAGCCAGAATGCCCCGACTAGTCCGGAGACCCAGTACTTC.

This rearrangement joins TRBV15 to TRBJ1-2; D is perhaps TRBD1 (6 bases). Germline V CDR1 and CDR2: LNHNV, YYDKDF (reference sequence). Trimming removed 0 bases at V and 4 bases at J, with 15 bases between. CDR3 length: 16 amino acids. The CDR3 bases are TGTGCCACCAGCAGAGAAGGCGCCGGGACAAGCTATGGCTACACCTTC. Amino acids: CATSREGAGTSYGYTF.